This TCR beta chain was sequenced for a study of OX40 agonist ivuxolimab in advanced cancers. For the wider study: The costimulatory receptor OX40 (CD134) was targeted by ivuxolimab, a fully human IgG2 agonistic monoclonal antibody. Intravenous ivuxolimab was administered to patients every 2 weeks at six dose levels: 0.01, 0.1, 0.3, 1.5, 3 and 10 mg/kg. Of the 50 or so patients in dose escalation, 19 had hepatocellular carcinoma, roughly 15 had melanoma, 9 had renal cell carcinoma and 9 had head and neck cancer. In the dose-escalation cohort, over 65% of patients were male, and the mean age was approximately 60 years, with a range of roughly 23 to 85. Patients were allowed to have had prior anti-PD-1, anti-PD-L1 or anti-CTLA-4 therapy, and around two fifths of the dose-escalation patients had been treated with checkpoint inhibitors. Three dose-escalation patients achieved partial responses, one with hepatocellular carcinoma and two with cutaneous melanoma. The purpose of peripheral TCRbeta sequencing was to test whether ivuxolimab changed TCR sequence diversity and led to clonal T-cell expansion. The paper describes the monotherapy dose-escalation part (N = 52 patients) of the phase I trial of ivuxolimab.

With respect to this clone: It has no known antigen specificity. No qualities accompany the bases; no much larger clone lies one base away.

Patients with a history of autoimmune disease or receiving systemic immunosuppression were excluded from the trial. Peripheral blood for TCR sequencing was drawn from every dose cohort at baseline, at cycle 4 day 1 and at cycle 7 day 1. Samples were obtained from an open-label, multicenter, first-in-human phase I dose-escalation trial of ivuxolimab. Adults with locally advanced or metastatic head and neck squamous cell, hepatocellular, melanoma or renal cell carcinoma were enrolled in the trial. Before TCR sequencing, CD4+ and CD8+ T cells were separately sorted from peripheral blood. Genomic DNA was extracted from sorted cells for sequencing of the TCRbeta CDR3 region. The immunoSEQ Assay was used to sequence the TCRbeta CDR3 regions. Not all clones reach the TCRdb copy of this immuneACCESS table, which keeps in-frame sequences only. Checked studies attribute under half of the gap to unresolved V genes and leave the rest unexplained. A total of about 46,000 clones appear in this sample, 88% of them only once. Jointly, the top ten make up roughly 54% of the sample.

Broader findings and caveats from the paper: Low levels of normalized T-cell clonal expansion were also seen in some nonresponding patients. In the 0.1-3.0 mg/kg groups, partial responders were among the patients with the lowest normalized peripheral clonal expansion, particularly in CD8+ T cells. After ivuxolimab, expanded clones were on average more numerous among CD8+ T cells than among CD4+ T cells. Which antigens the clonally expanded peripheral T cells were specific for was not determined. At doses of 0.1 to 3.0 mg/kg, clonal expansion of both CD4+ and CD8+ T cells in blood was seen between baseline and week 6.

The CDR3 has 16 amino acids, counting the end cysteine and phenylalanine. Solely the CDR3 DNA is kept, with 48 bases framed from the first base. CDR1 is given as SGHRS and CDR2 as YFSETQ, both from the germline V gene. V drops 4 bases and J drops 4 bases, leaving 20 bases in between. The chain couples TRBV5-1 to TRBJ1-1, with no reliable assignment of the D segment. The sequence was collected from an adult with an advanced solid tumor such as melanoma, head and neck, liver or kidney cancer. The sequencing here drew on CD4+ or CD8+ T cells sorted from blood, taken in a trial of the OX40 agonist ivuxolimab. The bases are TGCGCCAGCAGCATGCCGATGGGAGGGAGGAGCACTGAAGCTTTCTTT. Its translation reads: CASSMPMGGRSTEAFF. The full variable domain, with segments outside the CDR3 supplied by the reference TRBV5-1 and TRBJ1-1 proteins, appears as KAGVTQTPRYLIKTRGQQVTLSCSPISGHRSVSWYQQTPGQGLQFLFEYFSETQRNKGNFPGRFSGRQFSNSRSEMNVSTLELGDSALYLCASSMPMGGRSTEAFFGQGTRLTVV.